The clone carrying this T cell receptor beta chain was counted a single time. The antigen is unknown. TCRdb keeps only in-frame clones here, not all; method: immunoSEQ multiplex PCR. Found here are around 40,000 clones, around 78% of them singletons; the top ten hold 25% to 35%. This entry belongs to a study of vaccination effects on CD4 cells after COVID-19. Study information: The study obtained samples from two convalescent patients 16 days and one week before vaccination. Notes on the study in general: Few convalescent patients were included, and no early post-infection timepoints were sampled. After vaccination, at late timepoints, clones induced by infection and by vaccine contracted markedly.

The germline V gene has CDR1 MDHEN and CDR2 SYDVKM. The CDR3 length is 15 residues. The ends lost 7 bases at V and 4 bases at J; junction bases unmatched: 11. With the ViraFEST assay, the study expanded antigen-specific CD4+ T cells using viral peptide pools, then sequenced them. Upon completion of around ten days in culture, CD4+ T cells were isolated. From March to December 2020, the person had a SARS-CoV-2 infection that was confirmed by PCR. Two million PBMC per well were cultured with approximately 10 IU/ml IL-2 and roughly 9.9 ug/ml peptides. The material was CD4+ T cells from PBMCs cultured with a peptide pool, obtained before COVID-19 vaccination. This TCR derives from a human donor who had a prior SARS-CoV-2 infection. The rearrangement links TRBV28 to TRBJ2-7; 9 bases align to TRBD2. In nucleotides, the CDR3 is TGTGCCAGCACCCGGGGCGGGACTAGCACTTACGAGCAGTACTTC. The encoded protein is CASTRGGTSTYEQYF.